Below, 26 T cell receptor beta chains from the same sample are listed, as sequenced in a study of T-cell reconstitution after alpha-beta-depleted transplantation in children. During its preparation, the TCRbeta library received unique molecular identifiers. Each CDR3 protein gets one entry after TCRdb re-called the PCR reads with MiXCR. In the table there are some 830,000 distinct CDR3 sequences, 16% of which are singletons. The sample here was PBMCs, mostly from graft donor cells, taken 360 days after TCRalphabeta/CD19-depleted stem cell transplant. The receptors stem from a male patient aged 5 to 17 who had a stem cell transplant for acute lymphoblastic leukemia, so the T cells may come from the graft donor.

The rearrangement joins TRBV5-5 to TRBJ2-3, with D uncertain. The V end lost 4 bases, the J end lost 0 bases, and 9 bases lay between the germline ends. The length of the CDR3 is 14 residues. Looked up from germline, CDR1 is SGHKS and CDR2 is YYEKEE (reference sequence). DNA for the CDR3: TGTGCCAGCAGCCCCCCCGTAAGCACAGATACGCAGTATTTT. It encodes CASSPPVSTDTQYF.

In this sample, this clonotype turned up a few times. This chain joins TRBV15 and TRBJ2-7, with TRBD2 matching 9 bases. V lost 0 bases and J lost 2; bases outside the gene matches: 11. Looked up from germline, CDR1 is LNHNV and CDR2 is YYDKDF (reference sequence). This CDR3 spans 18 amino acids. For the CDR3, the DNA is TGTGCCACCAGCAGAGATCTGGGGAGGACTAGCGTGACCTACGAGCAGTACTTC. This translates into CATSRDLGRTSVTYEQYF. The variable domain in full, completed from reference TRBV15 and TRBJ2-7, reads DAMVIQNPRYQVTQFGKPVTLSCSQTLNHNVMYWYQQKSSQAPKLLFHYYDKDFNNEADTPDNFQSRRPNTSFCFLDIRSPGLGDTAMYLCATSRDLGRTSVTYEQYFGPGTRLTVT.

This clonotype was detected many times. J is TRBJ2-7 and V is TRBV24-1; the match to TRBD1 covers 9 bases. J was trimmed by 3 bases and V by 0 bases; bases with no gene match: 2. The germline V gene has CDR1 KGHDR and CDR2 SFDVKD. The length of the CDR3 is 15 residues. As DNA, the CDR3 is TGTGCCACCAGTGATTTGAGGGACAGGGACTACGAGCAGTACTTC. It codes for CATSDLRDRDYEQYF.

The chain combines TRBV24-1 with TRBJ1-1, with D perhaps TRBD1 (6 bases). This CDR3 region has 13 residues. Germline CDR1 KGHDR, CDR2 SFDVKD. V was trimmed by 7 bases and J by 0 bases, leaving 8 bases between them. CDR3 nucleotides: TGTGCCACCAGAGGACAGATGAACACTGAAGCTTTCTTT. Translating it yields CATRGQMNTEAFF.

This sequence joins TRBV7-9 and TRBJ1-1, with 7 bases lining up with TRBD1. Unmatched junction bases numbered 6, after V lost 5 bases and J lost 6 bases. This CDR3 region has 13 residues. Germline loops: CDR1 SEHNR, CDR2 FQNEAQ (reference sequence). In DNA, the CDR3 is TGTGCCAGCAGCATTAACAGGGGCTCTGAAGCTTTCTTT. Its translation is CASSINRGSEAFF.

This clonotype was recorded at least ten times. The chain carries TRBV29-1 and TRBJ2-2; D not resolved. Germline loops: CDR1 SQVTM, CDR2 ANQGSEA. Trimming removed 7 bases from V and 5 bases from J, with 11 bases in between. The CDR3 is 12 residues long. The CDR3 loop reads CSAVTGTGELFF. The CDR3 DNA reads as TGCAGCGCTGTGACTGGGACCGGGGAGCTGTTTTTT.

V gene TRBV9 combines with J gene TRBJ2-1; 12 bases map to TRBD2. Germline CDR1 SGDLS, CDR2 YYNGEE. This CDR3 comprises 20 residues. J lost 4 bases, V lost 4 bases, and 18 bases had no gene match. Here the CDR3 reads CASSLGTGSASGRVYNEQFF. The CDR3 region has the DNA TGTGCCAGCAGCTTGGGGACAGGGTCGGCTAGCGGGAGGGTTTACAATGAGCAGTTCTTC.

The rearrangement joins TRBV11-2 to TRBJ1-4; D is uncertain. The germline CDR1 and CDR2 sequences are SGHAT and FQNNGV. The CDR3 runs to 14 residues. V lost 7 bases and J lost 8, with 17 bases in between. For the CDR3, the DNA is TGTGCCAGCACCCGGGAATCCGGAGGAGAAAAACTGTTTTTT. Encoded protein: CASTRESGGEKLFF.

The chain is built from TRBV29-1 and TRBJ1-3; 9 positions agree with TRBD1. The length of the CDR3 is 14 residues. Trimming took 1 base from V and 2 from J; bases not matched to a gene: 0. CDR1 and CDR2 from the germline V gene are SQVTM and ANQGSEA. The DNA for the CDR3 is TGCAGCGTTGAAGGACAGGGGGCTGGAAACACCATATATTTT. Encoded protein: CSVEGQGAGNTIYF.

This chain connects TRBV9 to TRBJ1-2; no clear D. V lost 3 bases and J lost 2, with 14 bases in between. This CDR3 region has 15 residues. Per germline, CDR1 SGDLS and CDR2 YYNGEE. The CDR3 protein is CASSGLRGKNYGYTF. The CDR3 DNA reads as TGTGCCAGCAGCGGTTTGCGGGGAAAAAACTATGGCTACACCTTC.

CDR3 amino acids: CASSLGASRDEQFF. The CDR3 DNA is TGTGCCAGCAGTTTAGGGGCTAGCCGCGATGAGCAGTTCTTC. The chain has TRBV12-3 or TRBV12-4 and TRBJ2-1, with D perhaps matching TRBD2 (5 bases). V shed 1 base and J shed 8 bases, with 12 bases lying between them. The CDR3 sequence is 14 residues long.

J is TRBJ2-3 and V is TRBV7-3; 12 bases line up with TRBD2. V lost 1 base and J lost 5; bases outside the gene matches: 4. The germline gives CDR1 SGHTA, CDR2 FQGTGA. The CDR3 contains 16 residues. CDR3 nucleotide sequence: TGTGCCAGCAGCTTAAGGGCTAGCGGGAGGGAAGATACGCAGTATTTT. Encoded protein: CASSLRASGREDTQYF.

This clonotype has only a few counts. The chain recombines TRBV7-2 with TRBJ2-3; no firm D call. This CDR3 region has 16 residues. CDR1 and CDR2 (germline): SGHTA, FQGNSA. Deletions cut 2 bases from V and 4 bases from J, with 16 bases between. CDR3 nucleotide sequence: TGTGCCAGCAGCTTAACGGGCACCTCGAAGTCAGATACGCAGTATTTT. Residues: CASSLTGTSKSDTQYF. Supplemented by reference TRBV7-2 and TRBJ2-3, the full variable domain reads GAGVSQSPSNKVTEKGKDVELRCDPISGHTALYWYRQSLGQGLEFLIYFQGNSAPDKSGLPSDRFSAERTGGSVSTLTIQRTQQEDSAVYLCASSLTGTSKSDTQYFGPGTRLTVL.

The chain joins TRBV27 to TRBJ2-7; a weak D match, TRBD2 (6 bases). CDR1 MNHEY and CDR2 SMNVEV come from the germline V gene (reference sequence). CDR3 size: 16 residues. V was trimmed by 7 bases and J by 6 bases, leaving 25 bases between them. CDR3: CASTGGPRVGVGEQYF. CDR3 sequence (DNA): TGTGCCAGCACCGGGGGTCCCCGGGTCGGGGTCGGCGAGCAGTACTTC.

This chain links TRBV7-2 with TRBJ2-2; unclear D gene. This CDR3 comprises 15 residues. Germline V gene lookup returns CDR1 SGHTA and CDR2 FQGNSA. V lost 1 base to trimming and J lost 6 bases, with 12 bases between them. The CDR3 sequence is CASSLGLAWAGELFF. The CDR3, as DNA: TGTGCCAGCAGCTTAGGTCTGGCGTGGGCCGGGGAGCTGTTTTTT.

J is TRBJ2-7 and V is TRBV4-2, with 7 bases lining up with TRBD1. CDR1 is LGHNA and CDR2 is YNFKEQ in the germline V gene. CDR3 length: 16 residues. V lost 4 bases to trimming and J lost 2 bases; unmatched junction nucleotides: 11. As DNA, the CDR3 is TGTGCCAGCAGCCCACAAGTGGGGGACAGTACCTACGAGCAGTACTTC. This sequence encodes CASSPQVGDSTYEQYF.

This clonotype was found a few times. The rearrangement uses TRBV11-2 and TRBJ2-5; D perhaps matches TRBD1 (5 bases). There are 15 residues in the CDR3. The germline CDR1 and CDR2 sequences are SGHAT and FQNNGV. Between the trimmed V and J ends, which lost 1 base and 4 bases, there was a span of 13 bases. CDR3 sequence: CASSLGLGVRETQYF. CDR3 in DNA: TGTGCCAGCAGCTTAGGCCTAGGGGTCAGAGAGACCCAGTACTTC. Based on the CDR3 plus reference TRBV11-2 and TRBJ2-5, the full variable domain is EAGVAQSPRYKIIEKRQSVAFWCNPISGHATLYWYQQILGQGPKLLIQFQNNGVVDDSQLPKDRFSAERLKGVDSTLKIQPAKLEDSAVYLCASSLGLGVRETQYFGPGTRLLVL.

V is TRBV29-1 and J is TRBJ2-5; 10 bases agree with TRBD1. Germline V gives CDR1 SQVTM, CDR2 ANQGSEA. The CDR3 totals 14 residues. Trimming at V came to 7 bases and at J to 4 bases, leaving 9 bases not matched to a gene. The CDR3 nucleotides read TGCAGCGCATCGACAGGGGGCGCGGGAGAGACCCAGTACTTC. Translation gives CSASTGGAGETQYF.

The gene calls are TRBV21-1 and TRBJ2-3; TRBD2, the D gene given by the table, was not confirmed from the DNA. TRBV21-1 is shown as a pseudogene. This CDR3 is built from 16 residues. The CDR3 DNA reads TGTGCCAGCAGCACGAGACTAGCGGGAGGAGTAGATACGCAGTATTTT. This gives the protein CASSTRLAGGVDTQYF.

The CDR3 loop reads CSARDWPPDSFTNTQYF. The DNA of the CDR3 is TGCAGTGCTAGAGATTGGCCTCCGGACAGCTTTACAAATACGCAGTATTTT. The chain employs TRBV20-1 and TRBJ2-3, with TRBD1 as a possible D gene (6 bases). CDR1 is DFQATT and CDR2 is SNEGSKA in the germline V gene (reference sequence). This CDR3 has 17 amino acids. Deletions cut 0 bases from V and 7 bases from J, with 23 bases between.

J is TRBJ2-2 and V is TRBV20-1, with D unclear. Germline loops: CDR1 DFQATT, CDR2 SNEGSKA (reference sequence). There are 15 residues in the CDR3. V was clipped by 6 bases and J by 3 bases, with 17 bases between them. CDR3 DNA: TGCAGTGCGAGCCCGGCCCCTCGGGACACCGGGGAGCTGTTTTTT. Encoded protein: CSASPAPRDTGELFF.

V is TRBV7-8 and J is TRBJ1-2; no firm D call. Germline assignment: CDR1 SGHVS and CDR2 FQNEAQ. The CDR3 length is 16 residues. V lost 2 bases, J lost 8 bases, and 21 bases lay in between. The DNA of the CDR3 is TGTGCCAGCAGCTTAAGTGGCGGCGGACCTTCGCGGGGCTACACCTTC. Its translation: CASSLSGGGPSRGYTF.

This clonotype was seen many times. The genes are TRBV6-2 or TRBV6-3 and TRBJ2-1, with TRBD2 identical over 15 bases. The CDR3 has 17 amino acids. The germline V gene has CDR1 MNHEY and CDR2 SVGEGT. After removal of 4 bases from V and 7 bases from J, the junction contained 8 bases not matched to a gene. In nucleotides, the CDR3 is TGTGCCAGCAGTTCCGCCGGGACTAGCGGGAGGAGGAATGAGCAGTTCTTC. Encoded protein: CASSSAGTSGRRNEQFF.

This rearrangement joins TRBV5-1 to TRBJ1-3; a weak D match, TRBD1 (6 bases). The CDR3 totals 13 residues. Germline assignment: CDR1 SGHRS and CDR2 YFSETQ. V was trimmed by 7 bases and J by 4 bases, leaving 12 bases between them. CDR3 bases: TGCGCCAGCGGACAGACCTACGGAAACACCATATATTTT. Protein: CASGQTYGNTIYF.

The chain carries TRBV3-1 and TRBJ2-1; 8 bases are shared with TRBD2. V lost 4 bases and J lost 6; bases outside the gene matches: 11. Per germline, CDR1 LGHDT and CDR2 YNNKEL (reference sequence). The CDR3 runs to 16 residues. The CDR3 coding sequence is TGTGCCAGCAGCCCCCGTCTGGTCGGGAGGGCCAATGAGCAGTTCTTC. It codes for CASSPRLVGRANEQFF.

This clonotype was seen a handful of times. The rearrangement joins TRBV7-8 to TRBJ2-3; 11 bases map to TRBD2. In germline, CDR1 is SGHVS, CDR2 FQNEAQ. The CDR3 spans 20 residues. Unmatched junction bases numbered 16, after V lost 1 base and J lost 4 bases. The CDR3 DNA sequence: TGTGCCAGCAGCTTAGTGGTGGTAGCGGGAGGGCCCGGATTATCAGATACGCAGTATTTT. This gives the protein CASSLVVVAGGPGLSDTQYF. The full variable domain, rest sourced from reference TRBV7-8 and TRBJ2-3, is GAGVSQSPRYKVAKRGQDVALRCDPISGHVSLFWYQQALGQGPEFLTYFQNEAQLDKSGLPSDRFFAERPEGSVSTLKIQRTQQEDSAVYLCASSLVVVAGGPGLSDTQYFGPGTRLTVL.